This is a list of T cell receptor beta chains from one sample in a study of response to subunit inactivated influenza vaccine. Using its own MiXCR run on the RT-PCR reads, TCRdb lists one record per CDR3 protein. Of 860,000 or so distinct CDR3 sequences in the sample, about 20% were seen once. Sequenced material: PBMCs from blood, taken 5 to 6 days after vaccination. These TCRs come from a man aged 50 to 59 who received an inactivated influenza vaccine. Both conserved end residues are part of each CDR3. The D gene is left open where the match is weak. Size values are once, few and many counts, or a class for expanded clones, and some rows have none.

V gene,D gene,clone size,J gene,CDR3 DNA,CDR3 protein
TRBV5-6,.,.,TRBJ2-5,TGTGCCAGCAGCGACCGACCGGGACTGCCCGGGTCCCAGTACTTC,CASSDRPGLPGSQYF
TRBV12-3/TRBV12-4,.,few,TRBJ1-2,TGTGCCAGCAGTTTACGGCAGGGGACGAGAGGCTACACCTTC,CASSLRQGTRGYTF
TRBV5-1,TRBD2,few,TRBJ2-1,TGCGCCAGCAGTTCTTCCGGGACTAGGTCCTACAATGAGCAGTTCTTC,CASSSSGTRSYNEQFF
TRBV20-1,.,few,TRBJ2-3,TGCAGGGCGGGTCGGGCAGATACGCAGTATTTT,CRAGRADTQYF
TRBV5-1,TRBD1,few,TRBJ1-1,TGCGCCAGCAGCTCCGCTCCGACAGGGAGTGAAGCTTTCTTT,CASSSAPTGSEAFF
TRBV5-4,TRBD1,few,TRBJ2-1,TGTGCCAGCAGCACCGCCGCGACAGGGGGCTACTATGAGCAGTTCTTC,CASSTAATGGYYEQFF
TRBV6-1,.,.,TRBJ2-7,TGTGCCAGCAGTGTACCGGGACTGAAACTCTACGAGCAGTACTTC,CASSVPGLKLYEQYF
TRBV18,TRBD1,.,TRBJ2-7,TGTGCCAGCTCCCCCCGGGACAGGGGGCGCCGCGAGCAGTACTTC,CASSPRDRGRREQYF
TRBV5-4,.,.,TRBJ2-1,TGTGCCAGCAGCTTGGTTGGTCGGAACAATGAGCAGTTCTTC,CASSLVGRNNEQFF
TRBV7-2,.,.,TRBJ2-3,TGTGCCAGCACCCGAGGACTGGGGACAGATACGCAGTATTTT,CASTRGLGTDTQYF
TRBV6-5,.,.,TRBJ1-2,TGTGCCAGCAGTTACTCCGCGTGGAAAGGCTACACCTTC,CASSYSAWKGYTF
TRBV10-3,TRBD1,once,TRBJ2-7,TGTGCCGTGGGGACAGGGCTCAACGAGCAGTACTTC,CAVGTGLNEQYF
TRBV27,.,few,TRBJ2-2,TGTGCCAGCAGTTGGGGGGTTACCGGGGAGCTGTTTTTT,CASSWGVTGELFF
TRBV7-9,.,.,TRBJ2-6,TGTGCCAGCAGCCCCAGGGTTTCAGAGGCCAACGTCCTGACTTTC,CASSPRVSEANVLTF
TRBV20-1,.,.,TRBJ1-1,TGCAGTGCTCTTGTATCTGACACTGAAGCTTTCTTT,CSALVSDTEAFF
TRBV18,.,.,TRBJ2-7,TGTGCCAGCTCACCACAGGCATCCTACGAGCAGTACTTC,CASSPQASYEQYF
TRBV5-1,TRBD1,.,TRBJ2-3,TGCGCCACCAGCTTGGACAGGTCCACAGATACGCAGTATTTT,CATSLDRSTDTQYF
TRBV29-1,.,few,TRBJ1-2,TGCAGCGTCGCGGACAGCATGTATGGCTACACCTTC,CSVADSMYGYTF
TRBV20-1,.,few,TRBJ2-3,TGCAGTGCTAGAAGACCCACAGATACGCAGTATTTT,CSARRPTDTQYF
TRBV7-3,.,.,TRBJ2-1,TGTGCCAGCAGCTCTCTCCCCAGTCTGGACCAAGTAGAGCAGTTCTTC,CASSSLPSLDQVEQFF
TRBV6-2/TRBV6-3,TRBD2,.,TRBJ2-1,TGTGCCAGCAGTTTAATAGCGGGATACAATGAGCAGTTCTTC,CASSLIAGYNEQFF
TRBV10-1,.,few,TRBJ2-2,TGCGCCAGCAAAACAGGGCACACCGGGGAGCTGTTTTTT,CASKTGHTGELFF
TRBV3-1,TRBD1,.,TRBJ1-3,TGTGCCAGCAGCCAAGGGACAGGGAGAAACACCATATATTTT,CASSQGTGRNTIYF
TRBV6-2/TRBV6-3,.,.,TRBJ2-1,TGTGCCAGCACCAAAGTGGCTTACAATGAGCAGTTCTTC,CASTKVAYNEQFF
TRBV15,.,few,TRBJ2-5,TGTGCCACCAGCAGAGAAGAGACCCAGTACTTC,CATSREETQYF
TRBV12-3/TRBV12-4,TRBD1,few,TRBJ1-6,TGTGCCAGCAGTCTATCAACCCTAACACCCGGGACAGGGGGTAGGGCTTCACCCCTCCACTTT,CASSLSTLTPGTGGRASPLHF
TRBV11-1,TRBD1,.,TRBJ2-2,TGTGCCAGCAACACGGGACAGGGGGTAGCTTCTGCCACCGGGGAGCTGTTTTTT,CASNTGQGVASATGELFF
TRBV29-1,TRBD1,few,TRBJ2-7,TGCAGCGTTCGACAGGGGGCAGCGGGCGAGCAGTACTTC,CSVRQGAAGEQYF
TRBV12-3/TRBV12-4,.,.,TRBJ2-3,TGTGCCAGCAGTGCGGGATTTGCTAGCACAGATACGCAGTATTTT,CASSAGFASTDTQYF
TRBV4-3,TRBD1,.,TRBJ1-1,TGCGCCAGCAGCCAAGATGCAGGGGGGTGGACTGAAGCTTTCTTT,CASSQDAGGWTEAFF
TRBV4-2,.,few,TRBJ2-1,TGTGCCAGCAGCCAAGACAGAGTACCCTACAATGAGCAGTTCTTC,CASSQDRVPYNEQFF
TRBV6-1,TRBD2,.,TRBJ2-5,TGTGCCAGCATCCACGAGGTGGCGGGGGACTTCCAAGAGACCCAGTACTTC,CASIHEVAGDFQETQYF
TRBV4-3,TRBD2,.,TRBJ2-1,TGCGCCAGCAGCCAAACCCTCTTACTAGCGGGGGGCGTGAATGAGCAGTTCTTC,CASSQTLLLAGGVNEQFF
TRBV5-1,.,few,TRBJ1-5,TGCGCCAGCAGCTTGTCTGGGGAAGGACAGCCCCAGCATTTT,CASSLSGEGQPQHF
TRBV2,.,.,TRBJ2-3,TGTGCCAGCAGTGAACGCCTAGCTAGTACAGATACGCAGTATTTT,CASSERLASTDTQYF
TRBV14,.,.,TRBJ1-2,TGTGCCAGCAGCCAAGATGGCCAGGACTATGGCTACACCTTC,CASSQDGQDYGYTF
TRBV7-6,.,.,TRBJ2-5,TGTGCCAGCAGCCTGCACCCGTACCAAGAGACCCAGTACTTC,CASSLHPYQETQYF
TRBV6-1,.,few,TRBJ2-7,TGTGCCAGCAGGACAGCCAATTACGAGCAGTACTTC,CASRTANYEQYF
TRBV12-3/TRBV12-4,TRBD1,few,TRBJ2-1,TGTGCCAGCAGTGATACCGGGACAGGGGGCGATGAGCAGTTCTTC,CASSDTGTGGDEQFF
TRBV20-1,TRBD2,.,TRBJ2-7,TGCAGTGCTAGAGAACTAGCGGGATACTACGAGCAGTACTTC,CSARELAGYYEQYF
TRBV3-1,.,.,TRBJ1-2,TGTGCCAGCACGCGGTCGGTAGCTGGACTTACGGACTTTAACGGCTACACCTTC,CASTRSVAGLTDFNGYTF
TRBV12-3/TRBV12-4,TRBD2,.,TRBJ2-1,TGTGCCAGCAGTCACCGGACTAGCGGATACAATGAGCAGTTCTTC,CASSHRTSGYNEQFF
TRBV6-5,.,.,TRBJ2-5,TGTGCCAGCAGTTACTCGTACTCCGCAGGTGAAGAGACCCAGTACTTC,CASSYSYSAGEETQYF
TRBV5-6,.,.,TRBJ2-3,TGTGCCAGCAGCTCCTGGGCCAAAGCGGTCCTTCGCGCAGATACGCAGTATTTT,CASSSWAKAVLRADTQYF
TRBV3-1,TRBD1,few,TRBJ2-3,TGTGCCAGCAGCGAATTACAGGGGGCTTCCACAGATACGCAGTATTTT,CASSELQGASTDTQYF
TRBV4-2,TRBD1,few,TRBJ2-1,TGTGCCAGCAGCCCGGACAGGGGGACTTACTACAATGAGCAGTTCTTC,CASSPDRGTYYNEQFF
TRBV6-5,.,once,TRBJ2-7,TGTGCCACAACCGGTACCTACGAGCAGTACTTC,CATTGTYEQYF
TRBV12-3/TRBV12-4,.,few,TRBJ2-6,TGTGCCAGCAGTTTACTCGATCTGGGGGCCAACGTCCTGACTTTC,CASSLLDLGANVLTF
TRBV29-1,.,few,TRBJ1-4,TGCAGCGTTGAAGTAGAAGGGAGTAATGAAAAACTGTTTTTT,CSVEVEGSNEKLFF
TRBV6-2/TRBV6-3,TRBD1,many,TRBJ2-7,TGTGCCAGCAGAACTCTGACAGGGTGGTACGAGCAGTACTTC,CASRTLTGWYEQYF
TRBV4-2,.,.,TRBJ1-1,TGTGCCAGCAGCCAAGATCATGTGAACACTGAAGCTTTCTTT,CASSQDHVNTEAFF
TRBV6-1,.,.,TRBJ2-5,TGTGCCAGCAGCGCCGTTGGCAGCCAAGAGACCCAGTACTTC,CASSAVGSQETQYF
TRBV6-5,.,.,TRBJ2-3,TGTGCCAGCAGTTACCCTGCAGGAGCGGGCACAGATACGCAGTATTTT,CASSYPAGAGTDTQYF